The present entry profiles one T cell receptor beta chain with its context. In germline, CDR1 is SEHNR, CDR2 FQNEAQ (reference sequence). V was pared by 5 bases and J by 2 bases, with 10 bases of the junction left unmatched. The CDR3 runs 17 residues. In the authors' methods: The assay estimated nucleated cells by amplifying reference gene primers. Produced via immunoSEQ multiplex PCR; TCRdb's table is partial and in-frame only. D and trimming come from the DNA, and the V and J calls and clone size come from that table. This table has 50,000 to 65,000 clones, around 90% appearing once. The source of the sample is a study of blood T cell repertoires in COVID-19.

Source material: peripheral blood. V gene TRBV7-9 combines with J gene TRBJ2-3; 10 nucleotides match TRBD2. The TCR originated in a woman older than 75 with COVID-19, enrolled during active disease. As DNA, the CDR3 is TGTGCCAGCAGCCCTAAAACCGGACTAGCGGCCACAGATACGCAGTATTTT. It specifies CASSPKTGLAATDTQYF.